This section outlines one TCR beta chain sequence together with its context. The antigen it recognizes is unknown. Base qualities are missing; no much larger clone stands one base away. The record originates from a study of blood T cell repertoires in COVID-19 (dated by TCRdb to about 2020). Concerning the study at large: Samples covering the acute and convalescent phases of COVID-19 were provided by collaborators in the United States, Italy and Spain. The prospective study material was composed of cDNA or gDNA derived from T cells, B-cell-depleted T cells, or PBMCs. The sample metadata nearly always contained a de-identified subject ID, COVID-19 status, age in years and sex. Samples came from the ongoing ImmuneRACE study (first 160 participants) plus 1,254 subjects from 6 global collaborators. Where available, HLA class I and class II types were obtained from metadata supplied by the sample provider rather than from assay-based typing. The repertoires were made available in a free public database intended to serve as a resource for research on the immune response to SARS-CoV-2. The dataset comprised deeply sampled blood TCRbeta repertoires from subjects exposed to, actively infected with, or recovered from COVID-19. What the research found in general, with its limitations: The quantity of clinical and demographic metadata differed by source and by participant and was supplied without curation.

A distance of 14 bases separates the germline ends of V and J, which lose 5 bases and 0 bases respectively. Based on the germline V gene (reference sequence), the CDR1 and CDR2 sequences are SEHNR and FQNEAQ. Inclusive of the bounding cysteine and phenylalanine, the CDR3 is 16 residues long. CDR3 DNA only is kept here, 48 bases in frame from base 1. The collaborating institutions used their own protocols to collect whole blood in K2EDTA tubes. For TCRbeta analysis, collaborator samples were shipped as frozen whole blood, as isolated PBMCs, or as DNA extracted from either sample type. TCRbeta CDR3 regions were amplified from genomic DNA by means of the immunoSEQ Assay, a bias-controlled multiplex PCR. On the authors' methods: Nucleated cell counts per sample were estimated from amplification of reference gene primers within the assay. Sequence reads were collapsed and filtered to measure the absolute abundance of every unique TCRbeta CDR3 rearrangement. For each sample, productive Simpson clonality was calculated by taking the square root of Simpson's diversity index across productive rearrangements. TCRdb re-hosts the immuneACCESS table, in-frame sequences only. Its copies lack some clones; in the studies checked, an unresolved V gene accounts for under half of them, and the cause for the rest is not known. That table gives V, J and clone size, and the DNA gave D and trimming. Here the sample has 200,000 to 250,000 clones; 84% occur a single time. The leading ten clones occupy 15% to 20% of the sample.

The sample comprised peripheral blood. This receptor chain uses TRBV7-9 and TRBJ2-4; no D gene call is confident. This clonotype was sampled from a woman of 80 years or more with active or convalescent COVID-19. The nucleotide sequence is given as TGTGCCAGCAGCCCGACATCACTTTTAGCCAAAAACATTCAGTACTTC. This sequence encodes CASSPTSLLAKNIQYF.